Below are 31 T cell receptor beta chains sequenced from a single sample in a study of T cell repertoires in cytomegalovirus infection. TCRdb independently ran MiXCR on the reads; one entry per CDR3 protein. The sample contains roughly 120,000 distinct CDR3 sequences, around 31% of which appear only once. These TCRs are of unknown antigen specificity. The input for sequencing was CD8+ T cells from cultured PBMCs, taken from culture after CMV antigen stimulation. The receptor set was obtained from a human donor in good health (CMV status not recorded). Some clones in this sample may be carry-over from other donors' samples.

Only a few counts were recorded for this clonotype. V usage is TRBV20-1 and J usage is TRBJ2-6; D unresolved. Germline loops: CDR1 DFQATT, CDR2 SNEGSKA (reference sequence). The V gene lost 6 bases and the J gene lost 0 bases, with 12 bases spanning the gap. This CDR3 comprises 15 residues. CDR3: CSAEGPYSGANVLTF. CDR3 nucleotide sequence: TGCAGTGCAGAAGGACCTTACTCTGGGGCCAACGTCCTGACTTTC.

The CDR3 loop reads CASRVTGLYEQYF. In nucleotides, the CDR3 is TGTGCCAGCAGGGTCACAGGGCTATACGAGCAGTACTTC. V and J are TRBV2 and TRBJ2-7; tentative D call: TRBD1 (6 bases). This CDR3 region has 13 residues. With 6 bases removed from V and 4 bases from J, the gap between germline ends came to 13 bases. Germline V gene sequence: CDR1 SNHLY, CDR2 FYNNEI.

This clonotype was observed a handful of times. The chain recombines TRBV4-1 with TRBJ1-1; D unclear. The CDR3 has 11 amino acids. V dropped 5 bases and J dropped 7 bases, with 8 bases sitting between them. Looked up from germline, CDR1 is MGHRA and CDR2 is YSYEKL. Here the CDR3 reads CASSELGEAFF. DNA of the CDR3: TGCGCCAGCAGCGAGCTGGGTGAAGCTTTCTTT.

Many counts were recorded for this clonotype. The chain uses TRBV27 and TRBJ2-2; no clear D. The germline V gene encodes CDR1 MNHEY and CDR2 SMNVEV (reference sequence). V lost 1 base, J lost 3 bases, and 12 bases lay in between. The CDR3 runs to 16 residues. This CDR3 is CASSLYAGRDTGELFF. In nucleotides, the CDR3 is TGTGCCAGCAGTTTATACGCAGGCCGCGACACCGGGGAGCTGTTTTTT.

This clonotype was recorded many times. The genes are TRBV7-2 and TRBJ2-3; D may match TRBD1 or TRBD2 (6 bases each). V was trimmed by 2 bases and J by 2 bases, leaving 17 bases between them. Germline V gene data show CDR1 as SGHTA and CDR2 as FQGNSA. This CDR3 has 17 amino acids. CDR3 protein: CASSLRAWGAYTDTQYF. CDR3 nucleotide sequence: TGTGCCAGCAGCTTACGGGCGTGGGGGGCCTACACAGATACGCAGTATTTT. Combining the CDR3 with reference TRBV7-2 and TRBJ2-3 gives the whole variable domain GAGVSQSPSNKVTEKGKDVELRCDPISGHTALYWYRQSLGQGLEFLIYFQGNSAPDKSGLPSDRFSAERTGGSVSTLTIQRTQQEDSAVYLCASSLRAWGAYTDTQYFGPGTRLTVL.

V and J are TRBV6-8 and TRBJ2-2; tentatively, D is TRBD1 (5 bases). Germline loops: CDR1 MNHGY, CDR2 SAAAGT. The length of the CDR3 is 13 residues. V was pared by 8 bases and J by 2 bases, with 9 bases between. Written as DNA, the CDR3 is TGTGCCAGCGTGGACACCAACACCGGGGAGCTGTTTTTT. Amino acid sequence: CASVDTNTGELFF.

This clonotype was picked up a small number of times. The chain carries TRBV7-9 and TRBJ1-5, with TRBD1 as a possible D gene (5 bases). Per the germline V gene, CDR1 is SEHNR and CDR2 is FQNEAQ (reference sequence). The CDR3 sequence is 15 residues long. Trimming left V 1 base short and J 7 bases short, with 14 bases between. The CDR3 DNA reads TGTGCCAGCAGCTTAGACCCCCACGGGGCACAGCCCCAGCATTTT. Residues: CASSLDPHGAQPQHF.

This chain uses TRBV28 with TRBJ2-7; 9 positions agree with TRBD1. The CDR3 consists of 14 residues. CDR1 and CDR2 from the germline V gene are MDHEN and SYDVKM. The junction had 5 bases not matched to a gene; V was cut back by 3 bases and J by 5 bases. The CDR3 sequence is CASSFRDRENEQYF. The DNA for the CDR3 is TGTGCCAGCAGTTTCCGGGACAGGGAAAACGAGCAGTACTTC.

This clonotype turned up a few times. This rearrangement joins TRBV12-3 or TRBV12-4 to TRBJ1-1; the D gene is possibly TRBD1 (5 bases). Between the trimmed V and J ends, which lost 6 bases and 2 bases, there was a span of 13 bases. The CDR3 is 14 amino acids. The chain's CDR3 is CASSPGGVNTEAFF. CDR3 bases: TGTGCCAGCAGCCCCGGGGGAGTCAACACTGAAGCTTTCTTT.

The chain carries TRBV19 and TRBJ1-5, with 9 bases identical to TRBD1. Germline CDR1 and CDR2: LNHDA and SQIVND (reference sequence). The junction had 3 bases not matched to a gene; V was cut back by 6 bases and J by 3 bases. This CDR3 spans 14 amino acids. Written as DNA, the CDR3 is TGTGCCAGTAGGGGACAGGGTTTCAATCAGCCCCAGCATTTT. Translating gives CASRGQGFNQPQHF.

This clonotype was observed many times. The CDR3 DNA reads as TGTGCCAGCAGCTCGGGGGGGCACAGAGACTATGGCTACACCTTC. Residues: CASSSGGHRDYGYTF. This rearrangement joins TRBV7-8 to TRBJ1-2, with D possibly being TRBD1 (6 bases). The CDR3 is 15 amino acids. V was clipped by 4 bases and J by 3 bases, with 15 bases between them. Germline V CDR1 and CDR2: SGHVS, FQNEAQ.

This clonotype was detected only a few times. V and J are TRBV7-9 and TRBJ2-5; the D call may be TRBD1 or TRBD2 (6 bases each). V lost 3 bases to trimming and J lost 12 bases, with 17 bases between them. CDR3 length equals 13 residues. From germline, CDR1 is SEHNR and CDR2 FQNEAQ (reference sequence). The CDR3 nucleotides read TGTGCCAGCAGCTTGAACTCCGGGGGCGAAAAGTACTTC. Residues: CASSLNSGGEKYF. Filled out from reference TRBV7-9 and TRBJ2-5, the complete variable domain reads DTGVSQNPRHKITKRGQNVTFRCDPISEHNRLYWYRQTLGQGPEFLTYFQNEAQLEKSRLLSDRFSAERPKGSFSTLEIQRTEQGDSAMYLCASSLNSGGEKYFGPGTRLLVL.

There are a few counts of this clonotype. The chain has TRBV7-9 and TRBJ2-3, with 8 nucleotides matching TRBD2. Germline lookup yields CDR1 SEHNR and CDR2 FQNEAQ (reference sequence). The CDR3 covers 16 residues. The V segment lost 5 bases and the J segment 0 bases; nucleotides outside the gene matches: 7. CDR3 loop: CASSPLAGPSTDTQYF. CDR3 DNA: TGTGCCAGCAGCCCGTTAGCGGGGCCTAGCACAGATACGCAGTATTTT.

A word on this clonotype: Relative to the germline gene, one junction end is altered; a read error may explain this. In nucleotides, the CDR3 is TGTGCCAGCAGCTCACAGGGGGAGGGTGACAATGAGCAGTTCTTC. It codes for CASSSQGEGDNEQFF. The rearrangement uses TRBV5-3 and TRBJ2-1, with TRBD1 as a possible D gene (8 bases). TRBV5-3 is an ORF; its function is uncertain. The CDR3 is 15 amino acids.

This clonotype was counted only a few times. The chain recombines TRBV12-3 or TRBV12-4 with TRBJ2-3; 7 bases align to TRBD1. Losses at the gene ends were 5 bases for V and 2 bases for J; bases not matched to a gene: 4. This CDR3 is built from 14 residues. Written as DNA, the CDR3 is TGTGCCAGCAGTCCAAGGGGGCTCACAGATACGCAGTATTTT. Residues: CASSPRGLTDTQYF.

This chain joins TRBV7-9 and TRBJ2-7; TRBD1 is a possible D gene (6 bases). The V gene's germline CDR1 is SEHNR and CDR2 FQNEAQ (reference sequence). The CDR3 covers 14 residues. V was pared by 4 bases and J by 6 bases, with 16 bases between. This CDR3 reads CASSSGPSRGEQYF. The CDR3, as DNA: TGTGCCAGCAGCTCGGGACCCTCCAGGGGCGAGCAGTACTTC.

The chain couples TRBV27 to TRBJ1-6; D ambiguous. V was trimmed by 3 bases and J by 9 bases, leaving 9 bases between them. This CDR3 has 13 residues. Germline lookup yields CDR1 MNHEY and CDR2 SMNVEV (reference sequence). The CDR3 nucleotides are TGTGCCAGCAGTTTTGCCCGAGGTTCACCCCTCCACTTT. It is translated as CASSFARGSPLHF.

This clonotype was found many times. The chain combines TRBV7-6 with TRBJ2-1, with 11 bases identical to TRBD2. CDR1 and CDR2 from the germline V gene are SGHVS and FNYEAQ. The J segment lost 6 bases and the V segment lost 5 bases, leaving 6 bases of the junction unmatched. This CDR3 spans 15 amino acids. The CDR3 DNA is TGTGCCAGCAGCGCCCGACTAGCGGGGAGCAATGAGCAGTTCTTC. Translated, it gives CASSARLAGSNEQFF.

This clonotype showed up many times. This chain links TRBV7-7 with TRBJ2-3; D may be TRBD2 (7 bases). The V end was cut by 6 bases, the J end by 1 base, with 17 bases between. This CDR3 is 16 amino acids long. Germline CDR1 reads SSHAT; CDR2 reads FNYEAQ (reference sequence). This chain's CDR3 is CASRRGAEERTDTQYF. The CDR3 DNA is TGTGCCAGCAGACGGGGGGCAGAAGAACGCACAGATACGCAGTATTTT.

This clonotype was counted a few times. The chain couples TRBV11-2 to TRBJ1-5, with 9 positions matching TRBD1. V gave up 5 bases and J gave up 7 bases; unmatched junction bases: 9. Germline CDR1 SGHAT, CDR2 FQNNGV. This CDR3 comprises 15 residues. CDR3 region: CASSRDREQWQPQHF. CDR3 DNA: TGTGCCAGCAGCCGGGACAGGGAACAATGGCAGCCCCAGCATTTT.

This clonotype was seen repeatedly, ten times or more. This rearrangement joins TRBV7-6 to TRBJ1-1; TRBD1 is a possible D gene (5 bases). CDR1 and CDR2 (germline): SGHVS, FNYEAQ. Trimming cost V 6 bases and J 6 bases, with 14 bases left between them. The CDR3 sequence is 13 residues long. CDR3 DNA sequence: TGTGCCAGCAGTCATATGGGGGGGTCTGAAGCTTTCTTT. Translation gives CASSHMGGSEAFF.

This clonotype turned up a few times. The rearrangement uses TRBV20-1 and TRBJ1-5; 8 nucleotides line up with TRBD1. In germline, CDR1 is DFQATT, CDR2 SNEGSKA (reference sequence). The CDR3 runs 18 residues. As DNA, the CDR3 is TGCAGCTGTCAAGGCGAGACAGAGGACTACAGGGGGGATCAGCCCCAGCATTTT. Protein sequence: CSCQGETEDYRGDQPQHF.

This clonotype was found a few times. The genes are TRBV12-3 or TRBV12-4 and TRBJ1-2, with D hard to call. The V and J ends lost 2 bases and 6 bases respectively, with 7 bases between them. The CDR3 consists of 12 residues. CDR3: CASSLMTDGYTF. The CDR3 DNA follows: TGTGCCAGCAGTTTAATGACTGATGGCTACACCTTC.

This clonotype has at least ten counts. This chain links TRBV7-2 with TRBJ2-7, with 7 bases identical to TRBD2. From germline, CDR1 is SGHTA and CDR2 FQGNSA. Germline trimming cut 1 base from V and 0 bases from J; bases unmatched to any gene: 3. The CDR3 is 15 residues long. DNA of the CDR3: TGTGCCAGCAGCTTAGACGGGGGGAGCTCCTACGAGCAGTACTTC. Its protein is CASSLDGGSSYEQYF.

The sample holds a few counts of this clonotype. This chain connects TRBV19 to TRBJ1-5, with a possible D match to TRBD1 (6 bases). Deletions cut 5 bases from V and 3 bases from J, with 8 bases between. Germline values: CDR1 LNHDA, CDR2 SQIVND (reference sequence). The CDR3 has 13 amino acids. The CDR3 sequence: CASSYRVNQPQHF. For the CDR3, the DNA is TGTGCCAGTAGTTACAGGGTCAATCAGCCCCAGCATTTT. The variable domain in full, completed from reference TRBV19 and TRBJ1-5, reads DGGITQSPKYLFRKEGQNVTLSCEQNLNHDAMYWYRQDPGQGLRLIYYSQIVNDFQKGDIAEGYSVSREKKESFPLTVTSAQKNPTAFYLCASSYRVNQPQHFGDGTRLSIL.

This clonotype was counted only a few times. The CDR3 region has the DNA TGTGCCAGCAGCTTATTCCTAGCGGGGGCCAATGAGCAGTTCTTC. This gives the protein CASSLFLAGANEQFF. The chain couples TRBV11-2 to TRBJ2-1; 10 nucleotides line up with TRBD2. CDR3 size: 15 residues. After removal of 2 bases from V and 6 bases from J, the junction contained 4 bases not matched to a gene. Looked up from germline, CDR1 is SGHAT and CDR2 is FQNNGV.

This clonotype was detected only a few times. V and J are TRBV6-1 and TRBJ2-1; weak D call: TRBD2 (7 bases). The CDR3 is 18 residues long. V lost 5 bases and J lost 0, with 20 bases in between. Germline V lookup: CDR1 MNHNS, CDR2 SASEGT. CDR3 in amino acids: CASSYGTGGYRSYNEQFF. The CDR3 region has the DNA TGTGCCAGCAGTTATGGTACGGGGGGCTACCGCTCCTACAATGAGCAGTTCTTC.

The CDR3 here is CASSIGGSITPQHF. The CDR3 nucleotides are TGTGCCAGTAGTATAGGAGGCAGTATAACGCCCCAGCATTTT. The chain carries TRBV19 and TRBJ1-5; D unclear. The V end lost 1 base, the J end lost 9 bases, and 13 bases lay between the germline ends. This CDR3 is built from 14 residues. The V gene's germline CDR1 is LNHDA and CDR2 SQIVND (reference sequence). Complete variable domain (other parts from reference TRBV19 and TRBJ1-5): DGGITQSPKYLFRKEGQNVTLSCEQNLNHDAMYWYRQDPGQGLRLIYYSQIVNDFQKGDIAEGYSVSREKKESFPLTVTSAQKNPTAFYLCASSIGGSITPQHFGDGTRLSIL.

This clonotype showed up just a few times. CDR3 residues: CASSTALGEQFF. DNA for the CDR3: TGTGCCAGTTCGACGGCGTTGGGTGAGCAGTTCTTC. The rearrangement uses TRBV19 and TRBJ2-1, with no clear D. This CDR3 region has 12 residues. Germline V lookup: CDR1 LNHDA, CDR2 SQIVND (reference sequence). Trimming removed 8 bases at V and 9 bases at J, with 14 bases between.

The rearrangement links TRBV5-4 to TRBJ2-1, with D perhaps TRBD2 (6 bases). CDR1 is SGHNT, CDR2 YYREEE, per germline (reference sequence). V was clipped by 3 bases and J by 5 bases, with 9 bases between them. CDR3 length equals 13 residues. In DNA form, the CDR3 reads TGTGCCAGCAGCTATCGGGGGAACAATGAGCAGTTCTTC. This codes for CASSYRGNNEQFF.

The V and J genes are TRBV27 and TRBJ2-1; maybe TRBD1 (6 bases). The CDR3 runs 15 residues. V lost 7 bases to trimming and J lost 4 bases, with 17 bases between them. From germline, CDR1 is MNHEY and CDR2 SMNVEV (reference sequence). The CDR3 nucleotides are TGTGCCAGCAAACGCGGACAGTCCCTTTACAATGAGCAGTTCTTC. It codes for CASKRGQSLYNEQFF.